A single sample gave rise to the 30 T cell receptor beta chains below, sequenced in a study of beta chain features in type 1 diabetes. Investigators reverse transcribed all isolated RNA, so they sequenced expressed TCRB transcripts. The method was immunoSEQ multiplex PCR; TCRdb's version includes in-frame clones alone and lacks a portion of them. The repertoire consists of about 400,000 clones, with about 12% occurring once and the leading ten covering more than 0.015%. Sequences were obtained from naive CD4+ T cells from blood. These receptor sequences come from a young man in good health.

This sequence joins TRBV11-1 and TRBJ2-2; perhaps TRBD1 as D (6 bases). CDR3 length: 17 residues. Germline V gene data show CDR1 as SGHAT and CDR2 as FQDESV (reference sequence). V was cut by 4 bases and J by 0 bases, with 15 bases left in between. This CDR3 is CASSSGTSGPNTGELFF. The CDR3 DNA follows: TGTGCCAGCAGCTCCGGGACATCGGGGCCGAACACCGGGGAGCTGTTTTTT. The whole variable domain, remainder taken from reference TRBV11-1 and TRBJ2-2, is EAEVAQSPRYKITEKSQAVAFWCDPISGHATLYWYRQILGQGPELLVQFQDESVVDDSQLPKDRFSAERLKGVDSTLKIQPAELGDSAMYLCASSSGTSGPNTGELFFGEGSRLTVL.

The chain combines TRBV19 with TRBJ2-1, with 10 bases matching TRBD2. The CDR3 totals 17 residues. Per germline, CDR1 LNHDA and CDR2 SQIVND (reference sequence). The trim removed 7 bases at V and 7 bases at J, leaving 16 bases unmatched. In DNA form, the CDR3 reads TGTGCCAGTAAGACCTGGTTCGAGCGGGGGGGCAGAAATGAGCAGTTCTTC. Translation: CASKTWFERGGRNEQFF.

This clone was counted a few times. The V gene is TRBV7-2, the J gene TRBJ2-5; 7 bases map to TRBD2. CDR3 size: 16 residues. The V gene's germline CDR1 is SGHTA and CDR2 FQGNSA. J lost 4 bases, V lost 1 base, and 9 bases had no gene match. The CDR3 is CASSLGWREPIETQYF. CDR3 DNA sequence: TGTGCCAGCAGCTTAGGCTGGCGGGAGCCCATAGAGACCCAGTACTTC.

This chain joins TRBV4-2 and TRBJ1-2; weak D call: TRBD1 (6 bases). The CDR3 length is 16 residues. The V gene's germline CDR1 is LGHNA and CDR2 YNFKEQ. V was trimmed by 0 bases and J by 5 bases, leaving 16 bases between them. CDR3 coding DNA: TGTGCCAGCAGCCAAGATCTTGCTGGGGGCGGTTATGGCTACACCTTC. Amino acids: CASSQDLAGGGYGYTF.

The gene calls are TRBV7-9 and TRBJ2-5, with D perhaps matching TRBD1 (6 bases). V shed 6 bases and J shed 11 bases, with 19 bases lying between them. This CDR3 region has 13 residues. CDR1 is SEHNR and CDR2 is FQNEAQ in the germline V gene (reference sequence). As DNA, the CDR3 is TGTGCCAGCAGTTTCCGATCCAGGGGTGCGCAGTACTTC. Its protein is CASSFRSRGAQYF.

This clone occurred a few times. This rearrangement joins TRBV10-3 to TRBJ2-1; no firm D call. The germline V gene has CDR1 ENHRY and CDR2 SYGVKD. V gave up 4 bases and J gave up 4 bases, with 8 bases separating them. The CDR3 is 13 amino acids. The CDR3 coding sequence is TGTGCCATCAGTGCCCCAGCGTACAATGAGCAGTTCTTC. Amino acid sequence: CAISAPAYNEQFF.

The chain carries TRBV14 and TRBJ2-2, with TRBD2 matching 10 bases. V shed 6 bases, J shed 0 bases, and the junction held 1 base outside the gene matches. The germline gives CDR1 SGHDN, CDR2 FVKESK. The CDR3 runs to 15 residues. The DNA for the CDR3 is TGTGCCAGCAGACTAGCGGGGACGAACACCGGGGAGCTGTTTTTT. Its protein product is CASRLAGTNTGELFF.

This clone was observed a few times. The chain recombines TRBV5-4 with TRBJ2-3; 8 bases line up with TRBD1. The trim removed 4 bases at V and 6 bases at J, leaving 7 bases unmatched. The CDR3 loop spans 14 amino acids. CDR1 SGHNT and CDR2 YYREEE come from the germline V gene (reference sequence). CDR3 residues: CASSRTGSMDTQYF. The CDR3 region has the DNA TGTGCCAGCAGCCGGACAGGGTCAATGGATACGCAGTATTTT. Full variable domain (remainder filled in from reference TRBV5-4 and TRBJ2-3): ETGVTQSPTHLIKTRGQQVTLRCSSQSGHNTVSWYQQALGQGPQFIFQYYREEENGRGNFPPRFSGLQFPNYSSELNVNALELDDSALYLCASSRTGSMDTQYFGPGTRLTVL.

This clone was seen a handful of times. The rearrangement joins TRBV5-4 to TRBJ2-7; tentative D call: TRBD2 (5 bases). This CDR3 comprises 16 residues. V was shortened by 4 bases and J by 1 base, with 18 bases between the two germline ends. CDR1 is SGHNT and CDR2 is YYREEE in the germline V gene (reference sequence). CDR3 nucleotide sequence: TGTGCCAGCAGCCCCTGGGCTACCGGGGTATCCTACGAGCAGTACTTC. Protein: CASSPWATGVSYEQYF. Variable domain in full (rest from reference TRBV5-4 and TRBJ2-7): ETGVTQSPTHLIKTRGQQVTLRCSSQSGHNTVSWYQQALGQGPQFIFQYYREEENGRGNFPPRFSGLQFPNYSSELNVNALELDDSALYLCASSPWATGVSYEQYFGPGTRLTVT.

The genes are TRBV5-6 and TRBJ2-7; D gene ambiguous. The CDR3 has 12 residues. CDR1 and CDR2 from the germline V gene are SGHDT and YYEEEE. Between the trimmed V and J ends, which lost 2 bases and 5 bases, there was a span of 8 bases. The CDR3: CASSFHSNEQYF. The CDR3 DNA follows: TGTGCCAGCAGCTTCCACAGTAACGAGCAGTACTTC.

This sequence joins TRBV10-3 and TRBJ2-6, with a tentative D call TRBD2 (5 bases). This CDR3 spans 16 amino acids. Trimming took off 8 bases at V and 1 base at J, with 15 bases between the two ends. Germline V lookup: CDR1 ENHRY, CDR2 SYGVKD. In DNA, the CDR3 is TGTGCCATCTCAGGCGGGTCGACTTCTGGGGCCAACGTCCTGACTTTC. Its translation: CAISGGSTSGANVLTF.

V and J are TRBV7-3 and TRBJ2-2; 12 bases agree with TRBD1. Unmatched junction bases numbered 7, after V lost 8 bases and J lost 6 bases. The CDR3 sequence is 15 residues long. Germline loops: CDR1 SGHTA, CDR2 FQGTGA. CDR3 bases: TGTGCCAGCGCCTTTGGGACAGGGGGCTCCGGGGAGCTGTTTTTT. It codes for CASAFGTGGSGELFF.

This clone was picked up a small number of times. The chain joins TRBV30 to TRBJ2-7; 11 bases line up with TRBD1. This CDR3 has 13 residues. The V gene's germline CDR1 is GTSNPN and CDR2 SVGIG (reference sequence). V dropped 4 bases and J dropped 6; count of bases not matched to a gene: 5. DNA of the CDR3: TGTGCCTGGACCGGGGACAGGGGGTCCGAGCAGTACTTC. Amino acids: CAWTGDRGSEQYF.

This clone was counted only a few times. This chain joins TRBV14 and TRBJ2-7; TRBD1 might be the D (5 bases). The CDR3 length is 14 residues. V lost 4 bases to trimming and J lost 9 bases, with 19 bases between them. The germline CDR1 and CDR2 sequences are SGHDN and FVKESK. CDR3 region: CASSRGGQGVRQYF. The DNA of the CDR3 is TGTGCCAGCAGCCGCGGCGGTCAGGGCGTCCGGCAGTACTTC.

This clone occurred a few times. The chain links TRBV7-2 to TRBJ2-7, with 9 bases fitting TRBD1. J was trimmed by 3 bases and V by 3 bases; bases with no gene match: 3. Per germline, CDR1 SGHTA and CDR2 FQGNSA. The CDR3 has 14 residues. The CDR3 spells CASSLGQGNYEQYF. In DNA, the CDR3 is TGTGCCAGCAGCTTGGGACAGGGAAACTACGAGCAGTACTTC.

This clone has only a few counts. This rearrangement joins TRBV9 to TRBJ1-5; maybe TRBD1 (6 bases). This CDR3 spans 14 amino acids. Germline V CDR1 and CDR2: SGDLS, YYNGEE. The ends were cut back, 0 bases at V and 7 bases at J, with 11 bases in the middle. Written as DNA, the CDR3 is TGTGCCAGCAGCGTAGGGACAGCAGCGCAGCCCCAGCATTTT. Encoded protein: CASSVGTAAQPQHF.

The chain carries TRBV5-1 and TRBJ2-5, with D maybe TRBD2 (6 bases). V was pared by 0 bases and J by 2 bases, with 8 bases between. CDR3 length: 14 amino acids. Germline CDR1 SGHRS, CDR2 YFSETQ. CDR3 bases: TGCGCCAGCAGCTTGGCAAGCGGGCAAGAGACCCAGTACTTC. Translating it yields CASSLASGQETQYF. The variable domain in full, with the rest retrieved from reference TRBV5-1 and TRBJ2-5, is KAGVTQTPRYLIKTRGQQVTLSCSPISGHRSVSWYQQTPGQGLQFLFEYFSETQRNKGNFPGRFSGRQFSNSRSEMNVSTLELGDSALYLCASSLASGQETQYFGPGTRLLVL.

This clone was counted between two and nine times. V and J are TRBV15 and TRBJ2-5, with TRBD2 matching 15 bases. CDR3 length: 18 amino acids. Trimming removed 1 base from V and 2 bases from J; junction bases left unmatched: 5. From germline, CDR1 is LNHNV and CDR2 YYDKDF (reference sequence). This chain's CDR3 is CATSRAGTSGRWQETQYF. The CDR3 DNA sequence: TGTGCCACCAGCAGAGCCGGGACTAGCGGGAGGTGGCAAGAGACCCAGTACTTC.

The V gene is TRBV5-1, the J gene TRBJ2-7; TRBD1 agrees at 10 bases. The CDR3 has 14 amino acids. Germline trimming cut 4 bases from V and 5 bases from J; bases unmatched to any gene: 6. Germline assignment: CDR1 SGHRS and CDR2 YFSETQ. The CDR3 nucleotides are TGCGCCAGCAGCCCCTCCGGGACAGGGGACGAGCAGTACTTC. It codes for CASSPSGTGDEQYF.

The V and J genes are TRBV7-9 and TRBJ1-1; D uncertain. V lost 3 bases and J 3 bases, leaving 8 bases between the germline ends. CDR1 and CDR2 (germline): SEHNR, FQNEAQ (reference sequence). The CDR3 is made up of 13 amino acids. In nucleotides, the CDR3 is TGTGCCAGCAGCTTTACAACAGACACTGAAGCTTTCTTT. It encodes CASSFTTDTEAFF. Complete variable domain (other parts from reference TRBV7-9 and TRBJ1-1): DTGVSQNPRHKITKRGQNVTFRCDPISEHNRLYWYRQTLGQGPEFLTYFQNEAQLEKSRLLSDRFSAERPKGSFSTLEIQRTEQGDSAMYLCASSFTTDTEAFFGQGTRLTVV.

This clone occurred a few times. The genes are TRBV5-6 and TRBJ1-6, with D possibly TRBD1 on 6 matching bases. Between the trimmed V and J ends, which lost 3 bases and 5 bases, there was a span of 15 bases. The germline V gene encodes CDR1 SGHDT and CDR2 YYEEEE. The CDR3 consists of 16 residues. CDR3 DNA sequence: TGTGCCAGCAGCTGGGCCGGACAGAATAATAATTCACCCCTCCACTTT. It yields the protein CASSWAGQNNNSPLHF.

J is TRBJ2-3 and V is TRBV10-3; 15 bases align to TRBD2. There are 17 residues in the CDR3. After removal of 6 bases from V and 3 bases from J, the junction contained 7 bases not matched to a gene. The germline V gene encodes CDR1 ENHRY and CDR2 SYGVKD. For the CDR3, the DNA is TGTGCCATCAGCAAAGGACTAGCGGGAGGGTTGACAGATACGCAGTATTTT. This translates into CAISKGLAGGLTDTQYF.

The gene calls are TRBV4-3 and TRBJ2-1, with 16 bases aligning to TRBD2. J was trimmed by 8 bases and V by 3 bases; bases with no gene match: 1. The CDR3 is made up of 15 amino acids. Germline CDR1 and CDR2: LGHNA and YSLEER. The CDR3 loop is CASSQGTSGRDEQFF. Here the CDR3 DNA reads TGCGCCAGCAGCCAGGGGACTAGCGGGAGGGATGAGCAGTTCTTC.

This clone has just a few counts. This chain uses TRBV7-9 with TRBJ2-5, with D tentatively TRBD2 (6 bases). Germline-derived CDR1 and CDR2 are SEHNR and FQNEAQ (reference sequence). V lost 6 bases and J lost 5, with 13 bases in between. This CDR3 comprises 13 residues. The CDR3 loop is CASRSEGRETQYF. CDR3 bases: TGTGCCAGCAGATCGGAGGGACGGGAGACCCAGTACTTC.

The chain carries TRBV11-2 and TRBJ2-5; D not certain. This CDR3 is 12 amino acids long. CDR1 and CDR2 from the germline V gene are SGHAT and FQNNGV. V dropped 6 bases and J dropped 5 bases, with 10 bases sitting between them. CDR3 region: CASSPPGETQYF. The CDR3 DNA follows: TGTGCCAGCAGTCCCCCCGGGGAGACCCAGTACTTC.

This clone was observed a handful of times. The chain has TRBV29-1 and TRBJ1-2; no clear D gene. Trimming stripped 0 bases from V and 8 bases from J, with 10 bases between. CDR1 SQVTM and CDR2 ANQGSEA come from the germline V gene. There are 12 residues in the CDR3. The CDR3 nucleotides read TGCAGCGTTGAAGATCTTGGAGAAGGCTACACCTTC. It specifies CSVEDLGEGYTF.

This sequence joins TRBV2 and TRBJ1-5, with D unclear. Trimming took 1 base from V and 1 from J, leaving 5 bases between them. Germline assignment: CDR1 SNHLY and CDR2 FYNNEI. The CDR3 covers 14 residues. In DNA form, the CDR3 reads TGTGCCAGCAGTGAAGGCAGGAGCAATCAGCCCCAGCATTTT. This codes for CASSEGRSNQPQHF.

The V gene is TRBV4-2, the J gene TRBJ2-1, with D possibly matching TRBD1 (5 bases). The CDR3 spans 14 residues. Germline V gene data show CDR1 as LGHNA and CDR2 as YNFKEQ. Trimming took off 1 base at V and 9 bases at J, with 13 bases between the two ends. The CDR3 coding sequence is TGTGCCAGCAGCCAAGCTACAGATACAGGTGAGCAGTTCTTC. This codes for CASSQATDTGEQFF.

The table lists this clone with a few counts. The genes are TRBV9 and TRBJ2-3, with D possibly being TRBD1 (5 bases). The V and J ends lost 4 bases and 9 bases respectively, with 15 bases between them. Germline CDR1 reads SGDLS; CDR2 reads YYNGEE. The CDR3 totals 13 residues. Here the CDR3 reads CASSPTDPGTQYF. CDR3 coding DNA: TGTGCCAGCAGCCCCACAGACCCAGGGACGCAGTATTTT. Full variable domain (remainder filled in from reference TRBV9 and TRBJ2-3): DSGVTQTPKHLITATGQRVTLRCSPRSGDLSVYWYQQSLDQGLQFLIQYYNGEERAKGNILERFSAQQFPDLHSELNLSSLELGDSALYFCASSPTDPGTQYFGPGTRLTVL.

A few counts support this clone. The chain has TRBV6-1 and TRBJ2-1; 13 bases align to TRBD2. The V segment lost 10 bases and the J segment 7 bases; nucleotides outside the gene matches: 7. CDR3 length: 14 residues. Germline CDR1 reads MNHNS; CDR2 reads SASEGT. Here the CDR3 DNA reads TGTGCCATCGAACGGACTAGCGGGAGTAATGAGCAGTTCTTC. This codes for CAIERTSGSNEQFF.